This is a list of T cell receptor beta chains from one sample in a study of blood T cell repertoires in COVID-19. Produced via immunoSEQ multiplex PCR; TCRdb's table is partial and in-frame only. The sample has approximately 100,000 clones; 70% to 80% are singletons. The sample taken for sequencing was peripheral blood. The receptors derive from a man between 65 and 85 years old with acute or convalescent COVID-19. CDR3s include the opening cysteine and the closing phenylalanine or tryptophan. The D gene is left open where the match is weak. Not all rows give a size; the values are once, few, many and, for expanded clones, a class.

j_gene,d_gene,abundance,v_gene,CDR3aa,CDR3nt
TRBJ1-6,NA,NA,TRBV28,CASSLEDSLHF,TGTGCCAGCAGTTTAGAGGACTCGCTCCACTTT
TRBJ2-5,NA,NA,TRBV19,CASSDTGFPQETQYF,TGTGCCAGTAGTGATACAGGGTTCCCCCAAGAGACCCAGTACTTC
TRBJ1-2,NA,once,TRBV24-1,CATSDSGAGKGYTF,TGTGCCACCAGTGATTCTGGGGCAGGGAAAGGCTACACCTTC
TRBJ2-7,TRBD2,NA,TRBV29-1,CSVGPLGRAYEQYF,TGCAGCGTTGGGCCCCTCGGGAGGGCCTACGAGCAGTACTTC
TRBJ2-7,NA,NA,TRBV29-1,CSVRTTWEQYF,TGCAGCGTCCGGACTACTTGGGAGCAGTACTTC
TRBJ1-3,NA,NA,TRBV30,CAWSRTGSSGNTIYF,TGTGCCTGGAGCAGAACCGGGAGCTCTGGAAACACCATATATTTT
TRBJ2-7,NA,few,TRBV5-1,CASSLAPAEVSYEQYF,TGCGCCAGCAGCTTGGCCCCAGCGGAAGTCAGCTACGAGCAGTACTTC
TRBJ1-5,NA,once,TRBV29-1,CSVRAGSNQPQHF,TGCAGCGTTAGGGCGGGGAGCAATCAGCCCCAGCATTTT
TRBJ2-3,TRBD1,NA,TRBV7-9,CASSSLPQGARGTDTQYF,TGTGCCAGCAGCTCTCTCCCCCAGGGGGCGCGGGGCACAGATACGCAGTATTTT
TRBJ2-5,TRBD2,NA,TRBV6-6,CASSSTSGRATQYF,TGTGCCAGCAGTTCTACTAGCGGGAGAGCAACCCAGTACTTC
TRBJ1-1,TRBD1,NA,TRBV19,CASSIQGANTEAFF,TGTGCCAGTAGTATACAGGGGGCCAACACTGAAGCTTTCTTT
TRBJ1-2,NA,NA,TRBV28,CASSLGAGDGNYGYTF,TGTGCCAGCAGTTTAGGGGCGGGGGACGGTAACTATGGCTACACCTTC
TRBJ2-3,NA,NA,TRBV7-3,CASSTKAGARGTDTQYF,TGTGCCAGCAGCACTAAAGCAGGGGCGCGGGGGACAGATACGCAGTATTTT
TRBJ2-3,NA,NA,TRBV7-2,CASSILLTDTQYF,TGTGCCAGCAGCATCCTTCTCACAGATACGCAGTATTTT